This T cell receptor (beta chain) originates from a study of T cell changes during pregnancy in multiple sclerosis. Profiling relied on immunoSEQ multiplex PCR, and the TCRdb table lists in-frame clones only, not all of them. Among 50,000 to 65,000 clones listed, approximately 90% were seen once. The V and J ends lost 1 base and 5 bases respectively, with 9 bases between them. The germline V gene encodes CDR1 SGDLS and CDR2 YYNGEE. The CDR3 is 13 residues long. The sequence came from a female donor with multiple sclerosis, enrolled in a pregnancy study. The V call is TRBV9, the J call TRBJ2-5, with a tentative D call TRBD2 (5 bases). The source material was CD4+ T cells from peripheral blood mononuclear cells, sampled in the third trimester of pregnancy. CDR3 sequence reads: CASSVTGEETQYF. CDR3 nucleotide sequence: TGTGCCAGCAGCGTAACCGGGGAGGAGACCCAGTACTTC.